This is a list of T cell receptor beta chains from one sample in a study of cytomegalovirus exposure and HLA in healthy donors. Repertoires were generated with immunoSEQ multiplex PCR, while TCRdb's copy carries only in-frame clones and drops some. This table holds around 160,000 clones, around 68% found once. The sequencing input was PBMCs. The receptors stem from a man aged 45 to 65 in good health and CMV-seronegative. The CDR3 runs from the conserved cysteine through the conserved F or W. The D gene is left open where the match is weak. A row's size may be missing; if present it is once, few, many or a size class.

>NA|TRBJ2-3|NA|TRBV14
CASSQGQGYTDTQYF
TGTGCCAGCAGCCAAGGCCAGGGCTACACGGATACGCAGTATTTT
>NA|TRBJ1-1|NA|TRBV28
CASKAVGNTEAFF
TGTGCCAGCAAAGCGGTGGGAAACACTGAAGCTTTCTTT
>TRBD1|TRBJ2-2|NA|TRBV5-1
CASSPEGQGMNTGELFF
TGCGCCAGCAGCCCGGAGGGACAGGGGATGAACACCGGGGAGCTGTTTTTT
>TRBD1|TRBJ2-1|NA|TRBV19
CASSIKRQGGLLYNEQFF
TGTGCCAGTAGTATAAAAAGACAGGGCGGCCTTCTCTACAATGAGCAGTTCTTC
>TRBD1|TRBJ1-2|NA|TRBV6-5
CASQDRDRINYGYTF
TGTGCCAGCCAAGACCGGGACAGAATTAACTATGGCTACACCTTC
>TRBD2|TRBJ2-1|NA|TRBV5-1
CASSLVAGGTYNEQFF
TGCGCCAGCAGCTTGGTGGCGGGGGGGACCTACAATGAGCAGTTCTTC
>TRBD2|TRBJ2-3|NA|TRBV10-3
CAISAPTSGGGTDTQYF
TGTGCCATCAGTGCGCCGACTAGCGGGGGGGGGACAGATACGCAGTATTTT
>NA|TRBJ1-1|NA|TRBV6-1
CASSEEQGNTEAFF
TGTGCCAGCAGTGAAGAACAGGGTAACACTGAAGCTTTCTTT
>NA|TRBJ1-1|NA|TRBV10-3
CAISELANTEAFF
TGTGCCATCAGTGAGCTAGCGAACACTGAAGCTTTCTTT
>NA|TRBJ2-7|few|TRBV15
CATSTGGGSPYEQYF
TGTGCCACCAGCACCGGAGGGGGCTCCCCCTACGAGCAGTACTTC
>TRBD2|TRBJ2-7|NA|TRBV5-5
CASSRGPGGNYEQYF
TGTGCCAGCAGTCGAGGGCCCGGGGGGAACTACGAGCAGTACTTC
>NA|TRBJ1-2|NA|TRBV7-6
CASSLGSRGKGYTF
TGTGCCAGCAGCTTAGGGAGCAGGGGAAAAGGCTACACCTTC
>TRBD1|TRBJ1-5|NA|TRBV27
CASSLQGVDQPQHF
TGTGCCAGCAGTCTACAGGGGGTGGATCAGCCCCAGCATTTT
>NA|TRBJ1-1|few|TRBV28
CASSRPGASTEAFF
TGTGCCAGCAGTAGGCCAGGGGCTAGCACTGAAGCTTTCTTT
>TRBD2|TRBJ2-1|NA|TRBV5-6
CASSGAGTSGYNEQFF
TGTGCCAGCAGCGGAGCCGGGACTAGCGGCTACAATGAGCAGTTCTTC
>NA|TRBJ1-2|NA|TRBV21-1
CASSKGEQGAPDHGYTF
TGTGCCAGCAGCAAAGGGGAACAGGGGGCGCCCGACCATGGCTACACCTTC
>NA|TRBJ1-6|NA|TRBV19
CASSISAFGGSPLHF
TGTGCCAGTAGTATATCGGCCTTCGGCGGTTCACCCCTCCACTTT
>NA|TRBJ2-1|few|TRBV4-3
CASSQGLLERYSEQFF
TGCGCCAGCAGCCAGGGGTTACTAGAAAGGTATAGTGAGCAGTTCTTC
>NA|TRBJ2-4|NA|TRBV6-1
CASTALRGIQYF
TGTGCCAGCACTGCTTTAAGAGGCATTCAGTACTTC
>TRBD1|TRBJ1-2|NA|TRBV7-9
CASSSGTEDYGYTF
TGTGCCAGCAGTTCCGGGACAGAGGACTATGGCTACACCTTC
>NA|TRBJ2-1|NA|TRBV5-1
CASSPVSVGGNEQFF
TGCGCCAGCAGCCCCGTAAGCGTGGGGGGCAATGAGCAGTTCTTC
>TRBD2|TRBJ2-3|NA|TRBV4-2
CASSRWSGSGAPSTDTQYF
TGTGCCAGCAGCCGATGGAGTGGTAGCGGGGCCCCTAGCACAGATACGCAGTATTTT
>NA|TRBJ1-1|few|TRBV16
CASSQNEGGTEAFF
TGTGCCAGCAGCCAAAATGAGGGGGGGACTGAAGCTTTCTTT
>NA|TRBJ2-3|NA|TRBV7-3
CASSPLTGASPTDTQYF
TGTGCCAGCAGCCCCCTGACAGGTGCATCCCCCACAGATACGCAGTATTTT
>NA|TRBJ2-5|NA|TRBV5-1
CASSLGEAGVRETQYF
TGCGCCAGCAGCTTGGGAGAGGCAGGGGTGAGGGAGACCCAGTACTTC
>TRBD2|TRBJ2-5|NA|TRBV5-1
CASSLDGGALKTQYF
TGCGCCAGCAGCTTGGACGGGGGGGCCTTGAAGACCCAGTACTTC
>TRBD1|TRBJ1-3|NA|TRBV19
CASTLGPMTGAGNTIYF
TGTGCCAGTACATTGGGCCCCATGACAGGGGCAGGAAACACCATATATTTT
>TRBD1|TRBJ1-4|few|TRBV10-3
CAISEWGQGNEKLFF
TGTGCCATCAGTGAGTGGGGACAGGGGAACGAAAAACTGTTTTTT
>NA|TRBJ2-5|NA|TRBV19
CASSMRGIGQETQYF
TGTGCCAGTAGTATGAGAGGGATTGGGCAAGAGACCCAGTACTTC
>NA|TRBJ1-4|NA|TRBV25-1
CASSESGAGEKLFF
TGTGCCAGCAGTGAATCAGGGGCGGGCGAAAAACTGTTTTTT
>NA|TRBJ2-3|NA|TRBV10-3
CAISESPTTMQGPTDTQYF
TGTGCCATCAGTGAGTCGCCCACTACCATGCAGGGTCCCACAGATACGCAGTATTTT
>NA|TRBJ1-6|few|TRBV9
CASSIQGGNSPLHF
TGTGCCAGCAGCATCCAGGGTGGCAATTCACCCCTCCACTTT
>TRBD1|TRBJ1-3|NA|TRBV2
CASQGQGNGNAIYF
TGTGCCAGCCAAGGACAGGGGAACGGAAACGCCATATATTTT
>NA|TRBJ1-4|NA|TRBV5-4
CATRDTPNEKLFF
TGTGCCACCCGGGACACTCCTAATGAAAAACTGTTTTTT
>TRBD1|TRBJ1-2|once|TRBV7-8
CASSWGQGGVVGYTF
TGTGCCAGCAGCTGGGGACAGGGAGGGGTGGTGGGCTACACCTTC
>NA|TRBJ2-7|NA|TRBV25-1
CASSFSYEQYF
TGTGCCAGCAGCTTCTCCTACGAGCAGTACTTC